The 31 T cell receptor beta chains given below trace back to one sample, sequenced in a study of vaccination and CD4 T cells after COVID-19 (dated by TCRdb to the early 2020s). Which antigens these TCRs recognize remains unknown. Explained via the paper, the time point label denotes: late sampling 161 to 241 days after vaccination in a few convalescent patients. The sample's treatment or condition label, in plain terms: approximately nine-day PBMC culture with coronavirus spike peptide pools or control peptides (ViraFEST assay). The library was made by PCR. The sequencer was an Illumina iSeq 100. At the Johns Hopkins FTIC core, DNA from the cultured CD4+ T cells underwent TCR sequencing with the Oncomine TCR Beta short-read assay. The public reads were run again by TCRdb, first through fastp at Q25 and then through MiXCR, and only productive beta chains were kept. CDR3 protein duplicates are merged, each entry listing the most common genes and DNA. This sample lists approximately 22,000 distinct CDR3 sequences; about 43% were detected once. The ten largest clonotypes hold 9.9% of the sample.

Sequenced here: CD4+ T cells from blood, cultured in vitro, sampled about 7 months after SARS-CoV-2 vaccination. Every receptor here comes from a human donor who had recovered from COVID-19.

In its sample, this clonotype was seen a few times. This chain links TRBV20-1 with TRBJ2-3; D could derive from TRBD1 or TRBD2 (5 bases each). Germline V CDR1 and CDR2: DFQATT, SNEGSKA (reference sequence). This CDR3 contains 15 residues. The germline V and J ends were trimmed by 0 bases and 1 base, with 11 bases remaining between them. The CDR3 here is CSARDLGRRTDTQYF. The DNA of the CDR3 is TGCAGTGCTAGAGATCTGGGACGCCGCACAGATACGCAGTATTTT.

The chain uses TRBV6-1 and TRBJ1-5; tentative D call: TRBD1 (5 bases). CDR3 length: 14 residues. Germline V gives CDR1 MNHNS, CDR2 SASEGT. The V and J ends lost 5 bases and 4 bases respectively, with 12 bases between them. The CDR3 here is CASSRRGGNQPQHF. The CDR3 bases are TGTGCCAGCAGTCGCCGCGGGGGAAATCAGCCCCAGCATTTT.

The CDR3 DNA reads TGTGCCAGCAACAGGGTGGAGTTCTTC. Protein: CASNRVEFF. The chain has TRBV7-9 and TRBJ2-1, with D possibly TRBD1 on 6 matching bases. Germline CDR1 reads SEHNR; CDR2 reads FQNEAQ (reference sequence). The CDR3 sequence is 9 residues long. V lost 7 bases, J lost 14 bases, and 9 bases lay in between.

This clonotype was picked up a small number of times. The chain joins TRBV4-2 to TRBJ2-7; unclear D gene. This CDR3 has 15 residues. The germline V and J ends were trimmed by 1 base and 1 base, with 11 bases remaining between them. Germline V CDR1 and CDR2: LGHNA, YNFKEQ. The CDR3 region has the DNA TGTGCCAGCAGCCAAGGTCTTGGCGAATCCTACGAGCAGTACTTC. Protein product: CASSQGLGESYEQYF.

The chain is built from TRBV15 and TRBJ1-5, with D unresolved. CDR1 is LNHNV and CDR2 is YYDKDF in the germline V gene (reference sequence). This CDR3 contains 12 residues. Trimming shortened V by 0 bases and J by 7 bases, and 4 bases separated the two germline ends. The CDR3 nucleotides are TGTGCCACCAGCAGAGATACCCAGCCCCAGCATTTT. It codes for CATSRDTQPQHF.

Only a few counts were recorded for this clonotype. This chain's CDR3 is CATSRDRGYSYEQYF. The CDR3 nucleotides are TGTGCCACCAGCAGAGACAGGGGGTACTCCTACGAGCAGTACTTC. The chain couples TRBV15 to TRBJ2-7; 7 nucleotides line up with TRBD1. Trimming cost V 0 bases and J 0 bases; bases outside gene matches: 2. Germline-derived CDR1 and CDR2 are LNHNV and YYDKDF (reference sequence). This CDR3 is built from 15 residues. Full variable domain (outside the CDR3, taken from reference TRBV15 and TRBJ2-7): DAMVIQNPRYQVTQFGKPVTLSCSQTLNHNVMYWYQQKSSQAPKLLFHYYDKDFNNEADTPDNFQSRRPNTSFCFLDIRSPGLGDTAMYLCATSRDRGYSYEQYFGPGTRLTVT.

The chain combines TRBV6-1 with TRBJ2-7, with 8 positions matching TRBD1. The length of the CDR3 is 16 residues. CDR1 MNHNS and CDR2 SASEGT come from the germline V gene. The ends lost 6 bases at V and 0 bases at J; junction bases unmatched: 10. CDR3 bases: TGTGCCAGCAGGACCGATAGGACAGGGAGCTCCTACGAGCAGTACTTC. It encodes CASRTDRTGSSYEQYF.

The chain joins TRBV28 to TRBJ2-5; 7 bases are shared with TRBD2. Germline CDR1 and CDR2: MDHEN and SYDVKM. Trimming at V came to 7 bases and at J to 2 bases, leaving 10 bases not matched to a gene. The CDR3 has 15 residues. The CDR3 sequence: CASKHQGLKQETQYF. The CDR3 nucleotides are TGTGCCAGCAAACACCAGGGACTAAAGCAAGAGACCCAGTACTTC.

This clonotype was seen a few times. V and J are TRBV20-1 and TRBJ2-6; maybe TRBD2 (6 bases). This CDR3 has 15 residues. The V gene's germline CDR1 is DFQATT and CDR2 SNEGSKA (reference sequence). V was pared by 4 bases and J by 0 bases, with 10 bases between. CDR3: CSATGSGSGANVLTF. In nucleotides, the CDR3 is TGCAGTGCTACCGGTAGCGGCTCTGGGGCCAACGTCCTGACTTTC.

This clonotype was seen only a few times. This chain joins TRBV20-1 and TRBJ2-1; D remains unclear. The germline V and J ends were trimmed by 1 base and 3 bases, with 10 bases remaining between them. This CDR3 has 14 amino acids. The germline CDR1 and CDR2 sequences are DFQATT and SNEGSKA (reference sequence). The CDR3 reads CSARARLSYNEQFF. The CDR3 coding sequence is TGCAGTGCTAGAGCACGGCTAAGCTACAATGAGCAGTTCTTC.

This chain joins TRBV28 and TRBJ2-5, with 15 bases that match TRBD2. There are 17 residues in the CDR3. Germline V gene lookup returns CDR1 MDHEN and CDR2 SYDVKM. V shed 5 bases, J shed 5 bases, and the junction held 9 bases outside the gene matches. The CDR3 region has the DNA TGTGCCAGCAGTCTGTGGACTAGCGGGAGGGCCGCCGAGACCCAGTACTTC. Translated: CASSLWTSGRAAETQYF.

This clonotype has a handful of counts. The rearrangement links TRBV6-4 to TRBJ2-7; 10 bases are a match to TRBD2. From germline, CDR1 is MRHNA and CDR2 SNTAGT. The length of the CDR3 is 15 residues. V was pared by 5 bases and J by 3 bases, with 7 bases of the junction left unmatched. The CDR3 region has the DNA TGTGCCAGCAGTCAACATTCTAGCGGGGGCTACGAGCAGTACTTC. Residues: CASSQHSSGGYEQYF.

The rearrangement joins TRBV19 to TRBJ1-6; D call uncertain. CDR1 is LNHDA and CDR2 is SQIVND in the germline V gene (reference sequence). Trimming left V 3 bases short and J 7 bases short, with 13 bases between. The CDR3 totals 15 residues. CDR3 in DNA: TGTGCCAGTAGTATGCAAGCCCCCGGGAATTCACCCCTCCACTTT. It is translated as CASSMQAPGNSPLHF. Combining the CDR3 with reference TRBV19 and TRBJ1-6 gives the whole variable domain DGGITQSPKYLFRKEGQNVTLSCEQNLNHDAMYWYRQDPGQGLRLIYYSQIVNDFQKGDIAEGYSVSREKKESFPLTVTSAQKNPTAFYLCASSMQAPGNSPLHFGNGTRLTVT.

The rearrangement uses TRBV7-9 and TRBJ2-7, with 12 bases matching TRBD2. CDR1 is SEHNR and CDR2 is FQNEAQ in the germline V gene (reference sequence). Trimming cost V 5 bases and J 2 bases; bases outside gene matches: 4. The length of the CDR3 is 15 residues. Here the CDR3 DNA reads TGTGCCAGCAGCACCAGGACTAGCGGGACCTACGAGCAGTACTTC. This gives the protein CASSTRTSGTYEQYF. The variable domain in full, with the rest retrieved from reference TRBV7-9 and TRBJ2-7, is DTGVSQNPRHKITKRGQNVTFRCDPISEHNRLYWYRQTLGQGPEFLTYFQNEAQLEKSRLLSDRFSAERPKGSFSTLEIQRTEQGDSAMYLCASSTRTSGTYEQYFGPGTRLTVT.

The chain carries TRBV6-1 and TRBJ2-6; possibly TRBD2 for D (5 bases). V shed 8 bases and J shed 0 bases, with 11 bases lying between them. The CDR3 is 15 amino acids. The V gene's germline CDR1 is MNHNS and CDR2 SASEGT. Here the CDR3 DNA reads TGTGCCAGCCGGGATAGGAGCTCTGGGGCCAACGTCCTGACTTTC. Its translation: CASRDRSSGANVLTF.

This clonotype has more than one count but fewer than ten. V is TRBV7-8 and J is TRBJ1-2, with no clear D. Per germline, CDR1 SGHVS and CDR2 FQNEAQ. CDR3 size: 14 residues. Trimming shortened V by 1 base and J by 7 bases, and 13 bases separated the two germline ends. DNA for the CDR3: TGTGCCAGCAGCTTAGTGGCAAACAGCGGTGGCTACACCTTC. Translating it yields CASSLVANSGGYTF. Complete variable domain (other parts from reference TRBV7-8 and TRBJ1-2): GAGVSQSPRYKVAKRGQDVALRCDPISGHVSLFWYQQALGQGPEFLTYFQNEAQLDKSGLPSDRFFAERPEGSVSTLKIQRTQQEDSAVYLCASSLVANSGGYTFGSGTRLTVV.

The table lists this clonotype with a few counts. The rearrangement joins TRBV20-1 to TRBJ2-1; 10 nucleotides align to TRBD2. V was pared by 0 bases and J by 4 bases, with 12 bases of the junction left unmatched. The CDR3 covers 18 residues. Per the germline V gene, CDR1 is DFQATT and CDR2 is SNEGSKA (reference sequence). The CDR3 reads CSAREPSGSVVPYNEQFF. CDR3 DNA: TGCAGTGCTAGAGAGCCTAGCGGGAGTGTGGTCCCTTACAATGAGCAGTTCTTC.

In nucleotides, the CDR3 is TGTGCCAGCAGTTACGGCCCGAAGACCCTACAAGAGACCCAGTACTTC. It translates to CASSYGPKTLQETQYF. V and J are TRBV7-9 and TRBJ2-5; D unclear. The V gene's germline CDR1 is SEHNR and CDR2 FQNEAQ (reference sequence). Trimming removed 6 bases from V and 2 bases from J, with 19 bases in between. The CDR3 runs to 16 residues.

This sequence joins TRBV27 and TRBJ1-2; TRBD1 is a possible D gene (5 bases). The ends were cut back, 2 bases at V and 2 bases at J, with 9 bases in the middle. CDR1 and CDR2 (germline): MNHEY, SMNVEV (reference sequence). CDR3 length: 14 amino acids. CDR3 sequence: CASSLGQFNYGYTF. CDR3 sequence (DNA): TGTGCCAGCAGTTTAGGACAATTCAACTATGGCTACACCTTC.

The rearrangement links TRBV7-9 to TRBJ2-7; a weak D match, TRBD1 (5 bases). The length of the CDR3 is 14 residues. Trimming removed 1 base from V and 0 bases from J, with 7 bases in between. Germline CDR1 is SEHNR and CDR2 is FQNEAQ (reference sequence). The CDR3 DNA reads TGTGCCAGCAGCTTAGTCCAGGGCTCCTACGAGCAGTACTTC. Translated, it gives CASSLVQGSYEQYF.

The V call is TRBV20-1, the J call TRBJ2-5; 9 bases are shared with TRBD2. The CDR3 spans 14 residues. From germline, CDR1 is DFQATT and CDR2 SNEGSKA (reference sequence). DNA of the CDR3: TGCAGCTGTGCGGGGGGGACCTCACTAGAGACCCAGTACTTC. It is translated as CSCAGGTSLETQYF.

This clonotype was observed a handful of times. This rearrangement joins TRBV20-1 to TRBJ1-1; 9 bases fit TRBD1. The CDR3 sequence is 13 residues long. Trimming took 6 bases from V and 4 from J; bases not matched to a gene: 6. CDR1 is DFQATT, CDR2 SNEGSKA, per germline (reference sequence). In DNA, the CDR3 is TGCAGTGCCGCGGGACAGGGAATCACTGAAGCTTTCTTT. It yields the protein CSAAGQGITEAFF.

This clonotype has a handful of counts. CDR3 loop: CASMRANTEAFF. DNA for the CDR3: TGTGCCAGCATGAGGGCGAACACTGAAGCTTTCTTT. The V gene is TRBV28, the J gene TRBJ1-1; no firm D call. The CDR3 runs 12 residues. The V end was cut by 7 bases, the J end by 1 base, with 7 bases between. Germline CDR1 and CDR2: MDHEN and SYDVKM.

The genes are TRBV20-1 and TRBJ2-1; tentatively, D is TRBD2 (5 bases). The germline V and J ends were trimmed by 6 bases and 12 bases, with 21 bases remaining between them. CDR1 is DFQATT, CDR2 SNEGSKA, per germline (reference sequence). The CDR3 length is 13 residues. The CDR3 protein is CSALTRYPSGQFF. The DNA for the CDR3 is TGCAGTGCCCTAACTAGATACCCCTCCGGGCAGTTCTTC.

This chain uses TRBV29-1 with TRBJ2-1, with D hard to call. Germline V gene sequence: CDR1 SQVTM, CDR2 ANQGSEA. The CDR3 loop spans 11 amino acids. V lost 4 bases, J lost 8 bases, and 9 bases lay in between. CDR3 region: CSVGVLYEQFF. DNA of the CDR3: TGCAGCGTTGGGGTTTTGTATGAGCAGTTCTTC.

This chain uses TRBV2 with TRBJ1-5; D unclear. Deletions cut 4 bases from V and 6 bases from J, with 7 bases between. The germline V gene encodes CDR1 SNHLY and CDR2 FYNNEI. The CDR3 spans 12 residues. CDR3 loop: CASSGRAQPQHF. Here the CDR3 DNA reads TGTGCCAGCAGTGGAAGGGCTCAGCCCCAGCATTTT.

V usage is TRBV24-1 and J usage is TRBJ2-1, with unresolved D. CDR3 size: 15 residues. V lost 5 bases and J lost 0, with 10 bases in between. The germline V gene has CDR1 KGHDR and CDR2 SFDVKD. The chain's CDR3 is CATSGTASSYNEQFF. CDR3 sequence (DNA): TGTGCCACCAGTGGGACGGCGAGCTCCTACAATGAGCAGTTCTTC.

The chain joins TRBV10-3 to TRBJ2-3, with D unresolved. This CDR3 is 12 amino acids long. CDR1 is ENHRY, CDR2 SYGVKD, per germline. Trimming removed 6 bases at V and 7 bases at J, with 11 bases between. This CDR3 is CAISQAENTQYF. CDR3 nucleotide sequence: TGTGCCATCAGCCAGGCCGAGAATACGCAGTATTTT.

The chain combines TRBV15 with TRBJ2-1, with 8 nucleotides matching TRBD2. V trimming: 1 base; J trimming: 6 bases; junction bases outside the gene matches: 5. In germline, CDR1 is LNHNV, CDR2 YYDKDF (reference sequence). The CDR3 spans 15 residues. The CDR3 sequence is CATSRVLAEGNEQFF. The CDR3 region has the DNA TGTGCCACCAGCAGAGTACTAGCGGAGGGCAATGAGCAGTTCTTC.

The CDR3 DNA reads TGTGCCAGCAGTTCCGTGGGGGGGAGTTCTGGGGCCAACGTCCTGACTTTC. Translated: CASSSVGGSSGANVLTF. The chain is built from TRBV27 and TRBJ2-6, with 7 bases that match TRBD2. CDR3 length: 17 residues. The J segment lost 1 base and the V segment lost 4 bases, leaving 7 bases of the junction unmatched. The germline V gene has CDR1 MNHEY and CDR2 SMNVEV (reference sequence).

V and J are TRBV12-3 or TRBV12-4 and TRBJ2-7; a possible D gene is TRBD1 (6 bases). The CDR3 is 14 residues long. Trimming took off 5 bases at V and 1 base at J, with 12 bases between the two ends. DNA of the CDR3: TGTGCCAGCAGTCCGACAGGCCAGTCCTACGAGCAGTACTTC. Translation: CASSPTGQSYEQYF.